This section outlines one TCR beta chain sequence together with its context. The clone's antigen remains unknown. Base qualities are not recorded, but no much larger clone differs from it by a single base. This entry comes from a study of T cells in localized non-small cell lung cancer (dated by TCRdb to 2019 to 2021). Study-wide context: The study analyzed T cell repertoires of under 250 early-stage NSCLC patients, comparing tumors and uninvolved tumor-adjacent lungs. A mean age of approximately 70 years was recorded for the NSCLC patients, of whom under 150 were male and about a hundred were female. All 240 or so NSCLC patients in the cohort were treatment-naive and had localized lung tumors that were resected.

The CDR3 measures 14 amino acids from cysteine to phenylalanine. The kept DNA is CDR3 alone, 42 bases in frame from the first base. Cut back by 0 bases and 2 bases, the V and J ends lie 8 bases apart. CDR1 and CDR2 are read off the germline V gene (reference sequence) as SGHNT and YYREEE. TCR beta CDR3 regions were sequenced from DNA using the immunoSEQ Assay. In the authors' own workflow: To compute T cell density, TCR beta template counts were normalized to usable DNA, which was estimated by amplifying housekeeping genes. Richness was estimated with the preseqR package, extrapolating to 400,000 templates for PBMC samples and 120,000 templates for tissue samples. Clonality was defined as one minus Pielou's evenness. To identify tissue-enriched TCRs, differential abundance testing was run on productive amino-acid clonotypes with a minimum total count of 5 and an alpha of 0.1. The Jaccard Index and the Morisita Overlap Index were used to measure how much the repertoires overlapped between compartments. TCR beta CDR3s were clustered by GLIPH together with public tetramer-defined viral CDR3s, and at least three viral sequences plus V-gene enrichment were required for viral motifs. TCRdb took over this immuneACCESS table, retaining in-frame rearrangements with V and J assigned. Such tables are incomplete; in checked studies, under half of the missing clones stem from an unresolved V gene, and the remainder is unexplained. For V, J and clone size, that table is used; D and trimming come from the DNA. This sample gives 28,000 or so clones in total; 85% to 95% of them show up just once. In total, the top ten clones hold approximately 3.9% of the sample.

At diagnosis, peripheral blood, uninvolved tumor-adjacent lung and tumor were collected and stored as a combination of fresh-frozen and FFPE material. Blood samples were analyzed as peripheral blood mononuclear cells for TCR repertoire profiling. The full study reports these points: Since the design was exploratory, TCR variables were selected using unadjusted p-values with no false-discovery rate correction. Uninvolved tumor-adjacent lung showed the highest T cell clonality, higher than tumor, which suggests more focused antigenic responses in the uninvolved tumor-adjacent lung. Because multi-region sequencing of the tumors was not done, intratumor heterogeneity could not be ruled out. Longer overall survival was associated with higher blood T cell density, whereas shorter survival was associated with higher adjacent-lung clonality. Of the top 100 tumor clones, a median of approximately 60 were detected in paired uninvolved adjacent lung; under 35 were also among that lung's top 100.

The V gene is TRBV5-4 and the J gene is TRBJ2-5; matching of 5 bases hints at TRBD1 as the D gene. The sample was peripheral blood, taken before any cancer treatment. This sequence was found in a female donor over 55 with stage II squamous cell lung carcinoma. The CDR3 amino acid sequence is: CASSLGQRQETQYF. Read as DNA, the sequence is TGTGCCAGCAGCTTGGGACAGAGACAAGAGACCCAGTACTTC.